A single sample is the source of the 11 T cell receptor beta chains below, sequenced in a study of blood T cell repertoires in COVID-19. The assay was immunoSEQ multiplex PCR, and TCRdb's table has in-frame clones only and misses some. The sample has fewer than 200,000 clones, roughly 80% seen once. The sequenced material came from peripheral blood. These receptors all stem from a human donor in a cohort sampled during active COVID-19.

The chain combines TRBV28 with TRBJ2-6; D not resolved. V lost 3 bases and J lost 0, with 9 bases in between. From germline, CDR1 is MDHEN and CDR2 SYDVKM. This CDR3 contains 16 residues. The CDR3 DNA reads TGTGCCAGCAGTTTTCAACAGAGCTCTGGGGCCAACGTCCTGACTTTC. This gives the protein CASSFQQSSGANVLTF.

The chain links TRBV7-3 to TRBJ2-7, with a weak D call TRBD2 (7 bases). V lost 1 base to trimming and J lost 0 bases, with 13 bases between them. The length of the CDR3 is 16 residues. Looked up from germline, CDR1 is SGHTA and CDR2 is FQGTGA. CDR3 amino acids: CASSLIRGAVSYEQYF. DNA of the CDR3: TGTGCCAGCAGCTTAATACGGGGGGCGGTCTCCTACGAGCAGTACTTC.

This chain uses TRBV4-2 with TRBJ1-1; perhaps TRBD1 as D (5 bases). The V and J ends lost 0 bases and 5 bases respectively, with 13 bases between them. The CDR3 is 15 residues long. CDR1 is LGHNA, CDR2 YNFKEQ, per germline. CDR3: CASSQDTGGGTEAFF. In DNA form, the CDR3 reads TGTGCCAGCAGCCAAGACACCGGGGGAGGGACTGAAGCTTTCTTT.

The chain carries TRBV6-5 and TRBJ1-3, with a weak D call TRBD1 (5 bases). V was trimmed by 6 bases and J by 0 bases, leaving 6 bases between them. This CDR3 is 13 amino acids long. Germline CDR1 and CDR2: MNHEY and SVGAGI. CDR3 coding DNA: TGTGCCAGCAGCCAGGGCTCTGGAAACACCATATATTTT. Translating it yields CASSQGSGNTIYF.

The genes are TRBV28 and TRBJ2-2, with D possibly TRBD1 on 6 matching bases. The CDR3 covers 14 residues. Germline V gene data show CDR1 as MDHEN and CDR2 as SYDVKM. The V and J ends lost 2 bases and 6 bases respectively, with 10 bases between them. CDR3 bases: TGTGCCAGCAGTTTAACAGGGTGGGCCGGGGAGCTGTTTTTT. Encoded protein: CASSLTGWAGELFF. Using reference TRBV28 and TRBJ2-2 for the parts outside the CDR3, the full variable domain is DVKVTQSSRYLVKRTGEKVFLECVQDMDHENMFWYRQDPGLGLRLIYFSYDVKMKEKGDIPEGYSVSREKKERFSLILESASTNQTSMYLCASSLTGWAGELFFGEGSRLTVL.

The rearrangement links TRBV7-2 to TRBJ1-1; D gene uncertain. V gave up 4 bases and J gave up 0 bases, with 6 bases separating them. The CDR3 spans 13 residues. Germline CDR1 is SGHTA and CDR2 is FQGNSA. The CDR3 loop reads CASSSIMNTEAFF. Here the CDR3 DNA reads TGTGCCAGCAGCTCTATCATGAACACTGAAGCTTTCTTT. Looking up the rest from reference TRBV7-2 and TRBJ1-1 gives the full variable domain: GAGVSQSPSNKVTEKGKDVELRCDPISGHTALYWYRQSLGQGLEFLIYFQGNSAPDKSGLPSDRFSAERTGGSVSTLTIQRTQQEDSAVYLCASSSIMNTEAFFGQGTRLTVV.

The chain uses TRBV5-6 and TRBJ2-1; no definite D call. The CDR3 is 15 amino acids. CDR1 SGHDT and CDR2 YYEEEE come from the germline V gene. V lost 3 bases and J lost 2, with 12 bases in between. The CDR3 region is CASSYPGQPYNEQFF. The CDR3 nucleotides are TGTGCCAGCAGCTACCCAGGTCAGCCCTACAATGAGCAGTTCTTC.

The CDR3 sequence: CASSPTSDTYEQYF. DNA for the CDR3: TGTGCCAGCAGCCCCACTAGCGACACCTACGAGCAGTACTTC. This chain uses TRBV7-2 with TRBJ2-7; 7 nucleotides line up with TRBD2. Germline V gene data show CDR1 as SGHTA and CDR2 as FQGNSA. Trimming removed 5 bases from V and 2 bases from J; junction bases left unmatched: 6. This CDR3 region has 14 residues.

The chain couples TRBV14 to TRBJ2-5; a weak D match, TRBD1 (5 bases). Trimming shortened V by 0 bases and J by 2 bases, and 13 bases separated the two germline ends. Germline V gene lookup returns CDR1 SGHDN and CDR2 FVKESK. The CDR3 consists of 16 residues. DNA for the CDR3: TGTGCCAGCAGCCAAGATCTGGGCAGGGTTCAAGAGACCCAGTACTTC. Protein: CASSQDLGRVQETQYF.

This chain joins TRBV7-6 and TRBJ2-5, with 12 bases matching TRBD2. V lost 3 bases and J lost 6; bases outside the gene matches: 8. The CDR3 length is 16 residues. In germline, CDR1 is SGHVS, CDR2 FNYEAQ. This CDR3 reads CASSFVASGGAKTQYF. The CDR3 nucleotides are TGTGCCAGCAGCTTTGTGGCTAGCGGGGGGGCGAAGACCCAGTACTTC.

CDR3 region: CASSRELRGLSYEQYF. The CDR3 DNA follows: TGTGCCAGCTCACGCGAGTTAAGGGGGCTCTCCTACGAGCAGTACTTC. The genes are TRBV18 and TRBJ2-7, with 7 bases fitting TRBD1. This CDR3 has 16 residues. CDR1 and CDR2 (germline): KGHSH, LQKENI. Trimming took 4 bases from V and 0 from J; bases not matched to a gene: 9.